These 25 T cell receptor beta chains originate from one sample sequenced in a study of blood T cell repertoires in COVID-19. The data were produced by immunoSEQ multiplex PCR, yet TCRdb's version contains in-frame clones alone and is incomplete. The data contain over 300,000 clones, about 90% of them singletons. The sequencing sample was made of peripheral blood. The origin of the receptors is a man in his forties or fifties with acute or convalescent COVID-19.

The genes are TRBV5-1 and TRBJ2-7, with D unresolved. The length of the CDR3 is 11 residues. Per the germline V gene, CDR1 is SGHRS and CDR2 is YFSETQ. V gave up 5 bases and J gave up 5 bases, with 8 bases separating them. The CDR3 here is CASRNYDEQYF. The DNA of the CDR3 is TGCGCCAGCAGGAACTACGACGAGCAGTACTTC.

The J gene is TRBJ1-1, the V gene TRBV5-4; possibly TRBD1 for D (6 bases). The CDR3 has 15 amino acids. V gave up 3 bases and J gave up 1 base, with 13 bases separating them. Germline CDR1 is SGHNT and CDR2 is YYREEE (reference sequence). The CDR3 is CASSSPEGGNTEAFF. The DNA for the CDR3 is TGTGCCAGCAGCTCGCCGGAAGGGGGGAACACTGAAGCTTTCTTT.

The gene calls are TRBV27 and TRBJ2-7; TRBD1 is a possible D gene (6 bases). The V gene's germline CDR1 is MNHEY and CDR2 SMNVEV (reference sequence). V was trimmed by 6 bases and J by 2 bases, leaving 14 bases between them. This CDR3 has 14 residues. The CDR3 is CASRTYRQAYEQYF. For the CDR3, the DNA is TGTGCCAGCAGGACTTACCGACAGGCCTACGAGCAGTACTTC.

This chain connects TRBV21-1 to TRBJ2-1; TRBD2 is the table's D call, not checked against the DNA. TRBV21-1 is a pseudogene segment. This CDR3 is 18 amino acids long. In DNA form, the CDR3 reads TGTGCCAGCAGCCAAAGGAGGGCAGGGAAAATCTCCTACAATGAGCAGTTCTTC. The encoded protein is CASSQRRAGKISYNEQFF.

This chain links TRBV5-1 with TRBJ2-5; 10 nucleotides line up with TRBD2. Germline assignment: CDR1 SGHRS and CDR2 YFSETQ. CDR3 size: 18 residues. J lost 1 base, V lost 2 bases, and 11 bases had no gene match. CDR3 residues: CASSLGLRASGGQETQYF. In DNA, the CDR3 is TGCGCCAGCAGCTTAGGCCTACGGGCTAGCGGGGGCCAAGAGACCCAGTACTTC.

The DNA of the CDR3 is TGTGCCACCAGCAGAGAACAGGGACCCTACAATGAGCAGTTCTTC. Translation: CATSREQGPYNEQFF. The chain has TRBV15 and TRBJ2-1; D possibly corresponds to TRBD1 (6 bases). This CDR3 has 15 residues. V was clipped by 0 bases and J by 2 bases, with 8 bases between them. Germline V gene lookup returns CDR1 LNHNV and CDR2 YYDKDF (reference sequence).

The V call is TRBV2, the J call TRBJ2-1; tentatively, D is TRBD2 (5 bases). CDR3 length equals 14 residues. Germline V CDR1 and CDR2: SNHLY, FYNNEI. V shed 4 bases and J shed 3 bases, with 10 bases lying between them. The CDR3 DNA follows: TGTGCCAGCAGTGGAGGGCCCAACTACAATGAGCAGTTCTTC. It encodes CASSGGPNYNEQFF. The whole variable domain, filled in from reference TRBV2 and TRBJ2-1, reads EPEVTQTPSHQVTQMGQEVILRCVPISNHLYFYWYRQILGQKVEFLVSFYNNEISEKSEIFDDQFSVERPDGSNFTLKIRSTKLEDSAMYFCASSGGPNYNEQFFGPGTRLTVL.

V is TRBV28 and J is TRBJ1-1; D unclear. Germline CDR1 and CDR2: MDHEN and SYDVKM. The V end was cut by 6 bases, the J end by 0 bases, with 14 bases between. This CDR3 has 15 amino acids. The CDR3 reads CASSPLGTLNTEAFF. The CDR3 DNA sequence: TGTGCCAGCAGCCCCTTGGGCACCCTGAACACTGAAGCTTTCTTT.

CDR3 DNA: TGTGCCAGCAGCCGTAGCGGGGGATACAATGAGCAGTTCTTC. Translated: CASSRSGGYNEQFF. V is TRBV7-9 and J is TRBJ2-1, with 9 positions matching TRBD2. With V trimmed by 5 bases and J by 4 bases, 3 bases remained unmatched. The CDR3 has 14 residues. CDR1 and CDR2 from the germline V gene are SEHNR and FQNEAQ (reference sequence).

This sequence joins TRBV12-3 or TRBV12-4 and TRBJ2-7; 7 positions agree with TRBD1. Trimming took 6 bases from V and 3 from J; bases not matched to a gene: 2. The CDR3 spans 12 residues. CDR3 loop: CASRRDSYEQYF. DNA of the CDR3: TGTGCCAGCAGGAGGGACAGCTACGAGCAGTACTTC.

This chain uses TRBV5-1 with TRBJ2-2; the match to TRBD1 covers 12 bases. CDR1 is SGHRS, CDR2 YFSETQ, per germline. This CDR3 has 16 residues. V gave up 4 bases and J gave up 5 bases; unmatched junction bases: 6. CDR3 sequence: CASSGGQGAMTGELFF. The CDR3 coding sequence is TGCGCCAGCAGCGGGGGACAGGGGGCTATGACCGGGGAGCTGTTTTTT.

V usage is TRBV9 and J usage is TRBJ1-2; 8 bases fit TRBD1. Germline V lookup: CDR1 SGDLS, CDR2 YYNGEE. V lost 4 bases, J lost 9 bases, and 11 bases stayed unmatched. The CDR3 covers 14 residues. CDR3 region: CASSIGQGISRYTF. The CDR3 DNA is TGTGCCAGCAGCATAGGACAGGGAATTTCTCGCTACACCTTC.

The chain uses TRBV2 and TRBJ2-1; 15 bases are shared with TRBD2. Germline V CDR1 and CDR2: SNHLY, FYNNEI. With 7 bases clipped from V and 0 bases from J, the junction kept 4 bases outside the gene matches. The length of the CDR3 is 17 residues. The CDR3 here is CASTGLAGGSSYNEQFF. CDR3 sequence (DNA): TGTGCCAGCACCGGACTAGCGGGAGGGAGCTCCTACAATGAGCAGTTCTTC.

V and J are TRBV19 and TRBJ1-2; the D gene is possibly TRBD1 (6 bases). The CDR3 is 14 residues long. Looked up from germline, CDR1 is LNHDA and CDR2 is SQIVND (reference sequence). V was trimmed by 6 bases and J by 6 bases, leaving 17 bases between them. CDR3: CASSKPGTLNGYTF. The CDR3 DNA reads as TGTGCCAGTAGCAAACCCGGGACACTTAATGGCTACACCTTC.

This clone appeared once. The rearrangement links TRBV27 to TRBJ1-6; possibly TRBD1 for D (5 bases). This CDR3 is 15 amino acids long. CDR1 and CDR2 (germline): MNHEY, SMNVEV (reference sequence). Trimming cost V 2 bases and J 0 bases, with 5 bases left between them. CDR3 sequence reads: CASSLDSSYNSPLHF. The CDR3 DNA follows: TGTGCCAGCAGTTTAGACAGCTCCTATAATTCACCCCTCCACTTT.

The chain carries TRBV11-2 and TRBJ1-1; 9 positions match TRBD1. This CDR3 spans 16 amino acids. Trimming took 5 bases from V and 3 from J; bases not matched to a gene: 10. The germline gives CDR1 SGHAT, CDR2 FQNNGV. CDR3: CASSLIQGAGYTEAFF. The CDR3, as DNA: TGTGCCAGCAGCCTAATACAGGGGGCTGGGTACACTGAAGCTTTCTTT.

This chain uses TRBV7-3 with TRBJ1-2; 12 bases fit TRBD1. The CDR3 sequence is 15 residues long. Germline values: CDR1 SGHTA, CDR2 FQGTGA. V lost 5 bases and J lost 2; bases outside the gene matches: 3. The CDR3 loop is CASSGGTGGNYGYTF. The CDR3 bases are TGTGCCAGCAGCGGCGGGACAGGGGGCAACTATGGCTACACCTTC.

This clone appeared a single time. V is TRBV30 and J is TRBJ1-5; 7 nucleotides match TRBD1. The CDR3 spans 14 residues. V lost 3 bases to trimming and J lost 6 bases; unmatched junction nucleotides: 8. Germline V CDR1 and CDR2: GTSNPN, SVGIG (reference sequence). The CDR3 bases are TGTGCCTGGAGCGGGGACAGAGGCGTTCAGCCCCAGCATTTT. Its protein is CAWSGDRGVQPQHF.

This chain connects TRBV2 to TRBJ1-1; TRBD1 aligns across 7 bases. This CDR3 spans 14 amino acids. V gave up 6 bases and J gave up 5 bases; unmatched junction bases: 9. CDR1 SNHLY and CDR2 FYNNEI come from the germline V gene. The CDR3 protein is CASSVDRAWTEAFF. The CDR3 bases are TGTGCCAGCAGCGTAGACAGGGCGTGGACTGAAGCTTTCTTT.

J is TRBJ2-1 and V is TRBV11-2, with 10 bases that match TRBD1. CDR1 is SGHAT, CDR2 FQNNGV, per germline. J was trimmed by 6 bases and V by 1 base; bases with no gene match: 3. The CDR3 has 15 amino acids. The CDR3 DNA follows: TGTGCCAGCAGCTTAGGACAGGGGGCGGTCAATGAGCAGTTCTTC. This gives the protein CASSLGQGAVNEQFF.

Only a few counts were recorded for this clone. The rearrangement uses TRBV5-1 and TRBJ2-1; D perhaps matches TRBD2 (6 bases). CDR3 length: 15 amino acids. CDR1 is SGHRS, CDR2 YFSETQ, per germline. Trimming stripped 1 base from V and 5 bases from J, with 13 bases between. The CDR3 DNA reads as TGCGCCAGCAGCTTGAGTGCGGGGTACCACAATGAGCAGTTCTTC. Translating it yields CASSLSAGYHNEQFF.

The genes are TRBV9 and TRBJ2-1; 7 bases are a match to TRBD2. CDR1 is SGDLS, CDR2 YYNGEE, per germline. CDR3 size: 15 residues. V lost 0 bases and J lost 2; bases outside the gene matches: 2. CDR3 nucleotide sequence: TGTGCCAGCAGCGTAGGGGGGAGGGCCTACAATGAGCAGTTCTTC. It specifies CASSVGGRAYNEQFF.

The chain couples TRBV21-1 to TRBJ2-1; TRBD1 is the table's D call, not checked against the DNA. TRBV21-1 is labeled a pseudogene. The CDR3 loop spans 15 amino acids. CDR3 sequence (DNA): TGTGCCACCCCTTTCTGGACAGGGGTCTACAATGAGCAGTTCTTC. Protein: CATPFWTGVYNEQFF.

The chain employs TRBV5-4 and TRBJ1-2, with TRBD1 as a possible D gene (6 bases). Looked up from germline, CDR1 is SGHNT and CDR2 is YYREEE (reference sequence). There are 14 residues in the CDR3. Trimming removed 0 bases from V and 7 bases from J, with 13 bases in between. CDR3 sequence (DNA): TGTGCCAGCAGCTTGGTAGGCAGGGGTGGTGGCTACACCTTC. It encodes CASSLVGRGGGYTF. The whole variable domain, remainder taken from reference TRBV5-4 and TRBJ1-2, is ETGVTQSPTHLIKTRGQQVTLRCSSQSGHNTVSWYQQALGQGPQFIFQYYREEENGRGNFPPRFSGLQFPNYSSELNVNALELDDSALYLCASSLVGRGGGYTFGSGTRLTVV.

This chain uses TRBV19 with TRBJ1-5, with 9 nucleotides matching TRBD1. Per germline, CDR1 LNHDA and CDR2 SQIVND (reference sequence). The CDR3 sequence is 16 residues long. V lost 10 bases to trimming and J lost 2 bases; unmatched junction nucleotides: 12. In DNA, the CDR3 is TGTGCCACCCACCAAACAGGGGGCGCGGGCAATCAGCCCCAGCATTTT. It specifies CATHQTGGAGNQPQHF.